One sample yielded the 25 T cell receptor beta chains listed below, sequenced in a study of T cells of healthy individuals. TCRdb re-analysed the 5' RACE reads in MiXCR, keeping a single row per CDR3 protein. This sample yields some 82,000 distinct CDR3 sequences, of which approximately 4.7% are seen a single time; approximately 8% belongs to the top ten. Receptors originate from a female donor in good health.

This clonotype came up a few times. V and J are TRBV11-1 and TRBJ2-1, with 10 positions matching TRBD2. V gave up 1 base and J gave up 2 bases; unmatched junction bases: 2. Germline CDR1 SGHAT, CDR2 FQDESV (reference sequence). The CDR3 has 16 amino acids. Here the CDR3 reads CASSLGTSGAYNEQFF. In nucleotides, the CDR3 is TGTGCCAGCAGCTTAGGGACTAGCGGAGCCTACAATGAGCAGTTCTTC.

DNA for the CDR3: TGTGCCAGCAGCGTGGACAGAGCGAATGAAAAACTGTTTTTT. Residues: CASSVDRANEKLFF. The chain has TRBV5-4 and TRBJ1-4, with D maybe TRBD1 (6 bases). V was shortened by 4 bases and J by 5 bases, with 12 bases between the two germline ends. Looked up from germline, CDR1 is SGHNT and CDR2 is YYREEE (reference sequence). This CDR3 spans 14 amino acids.

This chain uses TRBV7-2 with TRBJ1-4; the D is unclear. V lost 2 bases, J lost 5 bases, and 9 bases lay in between. Germline CDR1 reads SGHTA; CDR2 reads FQGNSA. This CDR3 is built from 14 residues. This CDR3 is CASSLSRLNEKLFF. The CDR3 bases are TGTGCCAGCAGCTTAAGCAGATTAAATGAAAAACTGTTTTTT.

In this sample, this clonotype turned up many times. The CDR3 DNA reads TGCGCCAGCAGCCATCCTAGGGGGAACATGAACACTGAAGCTTTCTTT. The encoded protein is CASSHPRGNMNTEAFF. The chain employs TRBV4-1 and TRBJ1-1; tentatively, D is TRBD1 (6 bases). Trimming stripped 3 bases from V and 0 bases from J, with 14 bases between. CDR1 is MGHRA and CDR2 is YSYEKL in the germline V gene. The CDR3 covers 16 residues.

The table lists this clonotype with many counts. The rearrangement links TRBV4-1 to TRBJ2-7; TRBD2 matches at 7 bases. Per germline, CDR1 MGHRA and CDR2 YSYEKL. This CDR3 is 15 amino acids long. V shed 0 bases and J 4 bases; nucleotides not matched to a gene: 6. As DNA, the CDR3 is TGCGCCAGCAGCCAAGAGGCGGGAGAACGGTACGAGCAGTACTTC. Its protein is CASSQEAGERYEQYF.

This clonotype has more than one count but fewer than ten. The chain has TRBV13 and TRBJ2-5; the D gene is possibly TRBD1 (6 bases). V was pared by 5 bases and J by 1 base, with 14 bases between. The germline gives CDR1 PRHDT, CDR2 FYEKMQ (reference sequence). The CDR3 loop spans 15 amino acids. In DNA form, the CDR3 reads TGTGCCAGCAGCGTCTACAGGGTCACCCAAGAGACCCAGTACTTC. Its translation is CASSVYRVTQETQYF.

This clonotype was recorded many times. The chain employs TRBV7-9 and TRBJ2-7; possibly TRBD2 for D (5 bases). V lost 9 bases, J lost 0 bases, and 12 bases lay in between. In germline, CDR1 is SEHNR, CDR2 FQNEAQ (reference sequence). This CDR3 region has 13 residues. CDR3 DNA sequence: TGTGCCAGTGAGCGGACCAGCTCCTACGAGCAGTACTTC. Translation gives CASERTSSYEQYF.

The chain links TRBV4-3 to TRBJ2-3; 8 bases map to TRBD2. With V trimmed by 1 base and J by 3 bases, 15 bases remained unmatched. The CDR3 covers 19 residues. Germline V gives CDR1 LGHNA, CDR2 YSLEER. In DNA, the CDR3 is TGCGCCAGCAGCCAAGTGGAGTGGAGCGGGAGAATGGGGACAGATACGCAGTATTTT. Protein: CASSQVEWSGRMGTDTQYF.

This clonotype was seen more than once but under ten times. The chain is built from TRBV9 and TRBJ2-1; possibly TRBD1 for D (6 bases). Germline V gene sequence: CDR1 SGDLS, CDR2 YYNGEE. The CDR3 length is 17 residues. The V and J ends lost 4 bases and 4 bases respectively, with 21 bases between them. The CDR3 nucleotides read TGTGCCAGCAGCCCCTCCCCCGGGGTGGGGGCTTACAATGAGCAGTTCTTC. This gives the protein CASSPSPGVGAYNEQFF.

The J gene is TRBJ1-4, the V gene TRBV9, with D perhaps matching TRBD1 (6 bases). The CDR3 is 15 amino acids. Germline V gene sequence: CDR1 SGDLS, CDR2 YYNGEE. V lost 4 bases to trimming and J lost 8 bases, with 18 bases between them. The CDR3 sequence: CASSFSGGAEEKLFF. The CDR3 coding sequence is TGTGCCAGCAGCTTCTCCGGGGGGGCGGAAGAAAAACTGTTTTTT. Full variable domain (outside the CDR3, taken from reference TRBV9 and TRBJ1-4): DSGVTQTPKHLITATGQRVTLRCSPRSGDLSVYWYQQSLDQGLQFLIQYYNGEERAKGNILERFSAQQFPDLHSELNLSSLELGDSALYFCASSFSGGAEEKLFFGSGTQLSVL.

This clonotype was detected only a few times. The rearrangement joins TRBV28 to TRBJ2-1; unclear D gene. With 3 bases removed from V and 15 bases from J, the gap between germline ends came to 18 bases. The CDR3 has 13 residues. Germline assignment: CDR1 MDHEN and CDR2 SYDVKM. The CDR3 nucleotides read TGTGCCAGCAGTTTTCTGGTAGACTTGGGCTGGTTCTTC. As protein: CASSFLVDLGWFF.

The chain has TRBV19 and TRBJ1-5, with TRBD1 matching 9 bases. CDR3 length: 16 residues. The V and J ends lost 5 bases and 4 bases, in that order; junction bases with no gene match: 9. In germline, CDR1 is LNHDA, CDR2 SQIVND (reference sequence). The CDR3 nucleotides are TGTGCCAGTAGTTGGGGACAGGGTGAAATTAATCAGCCCCAGCATTTT. It translates to CASSWGQGEINQPQHF.

This clonotype was found many times. This chain uses TRBV30 with TRBJ2-7; 8 bases line up with TRBD2. This CDR3 comprises 15 residues. The V gene's germline CDR1 is GTSNPN and CDR2 SVGIG (reference sequence). Trimming at V came to 0 bases and at J to 3 bases, leaving 7 bases not matched to a gene. CDR3 region: CAWSVFSAGGYEQYF. The DNA of the CDR3 is TGTGCCTGGAGTGTATTTTCGGCGGGGGGCTACGAGCAGTACTTC.

This clonotype has at least ten counts. The chain combines TRBV28 with TRBJ2-1; 10 positions match TRBD2. Trimming took 5 bases from V and 7 from J; bases not matched to a gene: 14. Germline CDR1 is MDHEN and CDR2 is SYDVKM. The CDR3 sequence is 17 residues long. For the CDR3, the DNA is TGTGCCAGCAGTCTCCTTTCGGGAGCGGGAGGGCGGAATGAGCAGTTCTTC. It yields the protein CASSLLSGAGGRNEQFF.

This rearrangement joins TRBV20-1 to TRBJ2-6; the D gene is possibly TRBD2 (6 bases). Trimming cost V 3 bases and J 4 bases, with 16 bases left between them. Germline values: CDR1 DFQATT, CDR2 SNEGSKA (reference sequence). The CDR3 is 16 amino acids. In DNA, the CDR3 is TGCAGTGCTAGCGGGAGTTTGATCCCCGGGGCCAACGTCCTGACTTTC. Translated: CSASGSLIPGANVLTF.

This clonotype was recorded many times. The rearrangement uses TRBV4-1 and TRBJ2-3; the D is unclear. Germline V lookup: CDR1 MGHRA, CDR2 YSYEKL. The V end was cut by 0 bases, the J end by 6 bases, with 10 bases between. The CDR3 spans 14 residues. The CDR3 DNA reads TGCGCCAGCAGCCAAGATGAATCGGTGGATACGCAGTATTTT. It yields the protein CASSQDESVDTQYF.

Many counts were recorded for this clonotype. This rearrangement joins TRBV5-1 to TRBJ1-1; TRBD1 aligns across 7 bases. The V gene end was trimmed by 4 bases and the J gene end by 8 bases; junction bases not matched to a gene: 17. The CDR3 sequence is 16 residues long. Germline CDR1 is SGHRS and CDR2 is YFSETQ. CDR3 nucleotide sequence: TGCGCCAGCAGCCGGGGGGAAGGGGGCTCCCTGGAAGAAGCTTTCTTT. It yields the protein CASSRGEGGSLEEAFF.

This sequence joins TRBV12-5 and TRBJ1-2, with TRBD1 identical over 11 bases. CDR3 size: 15 residues. The V gene's germline CDR1 is LGHNT and CDR2 FRNRAP. V trimming: 5 bases; J trimming: 4 bases; junction bases outside the gene matches: 6. CDR3 sequence reads: CASGAGDRGSYGYTF. The CDR3 DNA sequence: TGTGCTAGTGGTGCCGGGGACAGGGGGTCCTATGGCTACACCTTC.

The table lists this clonotype with many counts. The chain uses TRBV25-1 and TRBJ1-5; 7 bases line up with TRBD1. This CDR3 is built from 13 residues. The V and J ends lost 5 bases and 5 bases, in that order; junction bases with no gene match: 3. CDR1 is MGHDK and CDR2 is SYGVNS in the germline V gene. The CDR3 region is CASSLTGDQPQHF. In DNA form, the CDR3 reads TGTGCCAGCAGTCTTACAGGGGATCAGCCCCAGCATTTT.

In this sample, this clonotype turned up many times. The chain combines TRBV18 with TRBJ2-7, with D perhaps matching TRBD2 (6 bases). Trimming cost V 3 bases and J 4 bases, with 19 bases left between them. CDR1 and CDR2 from the germline V gene are KGHSH and LQKENI. CDR3 length equals 16 residues. The CDR3 spells CASSPEMGGMEYEQYF. The CDR3 region has the DNA TGTGCCAGCTCACCTGAAATGGGCGGGATGGAGTACGAGCAGTACTTC.

V and J are TRBV20-1 and TRBJ1-2, with unresolved D. This CDR3 spans 13 amino acids. Germline V gives CDR1 DFQATT, CDR2 SNEGSKA (reference sequence). V dropped 0 bases and J dropped 5 bases, with 10 bases sitting between them. The DNA of the CDR3 is TGCAGTGCTAGAGAAATCCGGACGTATGGCTACACCTTC. This gives the protein CSAREIRTYGYTF.

This clonotype was detected many times. The rearrangement joins TRBV5-1 to TRBJ1-1; 7 bases map to TRBD1. V dropped 0 bases and J dropped 5; count of bases not matched to a gene: 7. CDR3 length equals 15 residues. CDR1 is SGHRS, CDR2 YFSETQ, per germline. CDR3 amino acids: CASSLVEGAPTEAFF. DNA of the CDR3: TGCGCCAGCAGCTTGGTGGAGGGGGCGCCGACTGAAGCTTTCTTT.

This clonotype was counted ten times or more. The rearrangement links TRBV28 to TRBJ2-2; 10 nucleotides match TRBD2. Trimming cost V 5 bases and J 5 bases; bases outside gene matches: 5. The germline V gene has CDR1 MDHEN and CDR2 SYDVKM. The CDR3 extends over 15 amino acids. The CDR3 spells CASSSLAGVTGELFF. The DNA of the CDR3 is TGTGCCAGCAGTAGTCTAGCGGGAGTAACCGGGGAGCTGTTTTTT.

Many counts were recorded for this clonotype. The chain joins TRBV7-2 to TRBJ2-4; D is uncertain. V was pared by 5 bases and J by 8 bases, with 13 bases between. The CDR3 has 13 amino acids. CDR1 SGHTA and CDR2 FQGNSA come from the germline V gene. The CDR3 sequence is CASSLTRSDIQYF. Here the CDR3 DNA reads TGTGCCAGCAGCCTCACCCGGAGCGACATTCAGTACTTC.

In this sample, this clonotype turned up a few times. The chain employs TRBV3-1 and TRBJ2-3, with 11 bases aligning to TRBD2. CDR3 length equals 16 residues. V lost 4 bases, J lost 2 bases, and 5 bases stayed unmatched. Germline V CDR1 and CDR2: LGHDT, YNNKEL (reference sequence). The CDR3 sequence is CASSLRTSGSTDTQYF. The CDR3 DNA follows: TGTGCCAGCAGCCTTCGGACTAGCGGGTCCACAGATACGCAGTATTTT.